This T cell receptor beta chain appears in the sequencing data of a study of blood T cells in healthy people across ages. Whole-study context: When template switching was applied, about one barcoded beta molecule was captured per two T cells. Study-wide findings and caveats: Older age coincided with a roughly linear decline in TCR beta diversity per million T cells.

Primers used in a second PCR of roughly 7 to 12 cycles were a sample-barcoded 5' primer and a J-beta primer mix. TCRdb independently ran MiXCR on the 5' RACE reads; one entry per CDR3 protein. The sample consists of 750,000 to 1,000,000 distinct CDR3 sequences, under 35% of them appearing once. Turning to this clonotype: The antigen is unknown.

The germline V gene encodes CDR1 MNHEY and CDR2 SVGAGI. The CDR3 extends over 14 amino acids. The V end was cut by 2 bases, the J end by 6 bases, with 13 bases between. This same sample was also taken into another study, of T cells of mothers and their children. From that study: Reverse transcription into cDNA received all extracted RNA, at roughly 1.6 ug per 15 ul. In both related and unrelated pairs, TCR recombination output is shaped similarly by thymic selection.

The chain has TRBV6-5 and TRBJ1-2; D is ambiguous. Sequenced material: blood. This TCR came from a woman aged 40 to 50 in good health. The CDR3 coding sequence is TGTGCCAGCAGTTACGGCCGGGGTACGGATGGCTACACCTTC. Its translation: CASSYGRGTDGYTF.